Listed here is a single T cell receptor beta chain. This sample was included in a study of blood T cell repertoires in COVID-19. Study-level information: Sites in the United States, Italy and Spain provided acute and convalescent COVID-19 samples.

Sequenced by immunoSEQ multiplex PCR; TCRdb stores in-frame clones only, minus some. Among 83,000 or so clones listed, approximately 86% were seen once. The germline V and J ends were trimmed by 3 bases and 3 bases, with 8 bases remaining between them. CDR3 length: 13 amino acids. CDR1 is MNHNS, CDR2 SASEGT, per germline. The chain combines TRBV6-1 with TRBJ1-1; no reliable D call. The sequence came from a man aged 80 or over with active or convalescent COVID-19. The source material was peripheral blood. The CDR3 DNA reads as TGTGCCAGCAGTGACAGACACGACACTGAAGCTTTCTTT. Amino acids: CASSDRHDTEAFF.